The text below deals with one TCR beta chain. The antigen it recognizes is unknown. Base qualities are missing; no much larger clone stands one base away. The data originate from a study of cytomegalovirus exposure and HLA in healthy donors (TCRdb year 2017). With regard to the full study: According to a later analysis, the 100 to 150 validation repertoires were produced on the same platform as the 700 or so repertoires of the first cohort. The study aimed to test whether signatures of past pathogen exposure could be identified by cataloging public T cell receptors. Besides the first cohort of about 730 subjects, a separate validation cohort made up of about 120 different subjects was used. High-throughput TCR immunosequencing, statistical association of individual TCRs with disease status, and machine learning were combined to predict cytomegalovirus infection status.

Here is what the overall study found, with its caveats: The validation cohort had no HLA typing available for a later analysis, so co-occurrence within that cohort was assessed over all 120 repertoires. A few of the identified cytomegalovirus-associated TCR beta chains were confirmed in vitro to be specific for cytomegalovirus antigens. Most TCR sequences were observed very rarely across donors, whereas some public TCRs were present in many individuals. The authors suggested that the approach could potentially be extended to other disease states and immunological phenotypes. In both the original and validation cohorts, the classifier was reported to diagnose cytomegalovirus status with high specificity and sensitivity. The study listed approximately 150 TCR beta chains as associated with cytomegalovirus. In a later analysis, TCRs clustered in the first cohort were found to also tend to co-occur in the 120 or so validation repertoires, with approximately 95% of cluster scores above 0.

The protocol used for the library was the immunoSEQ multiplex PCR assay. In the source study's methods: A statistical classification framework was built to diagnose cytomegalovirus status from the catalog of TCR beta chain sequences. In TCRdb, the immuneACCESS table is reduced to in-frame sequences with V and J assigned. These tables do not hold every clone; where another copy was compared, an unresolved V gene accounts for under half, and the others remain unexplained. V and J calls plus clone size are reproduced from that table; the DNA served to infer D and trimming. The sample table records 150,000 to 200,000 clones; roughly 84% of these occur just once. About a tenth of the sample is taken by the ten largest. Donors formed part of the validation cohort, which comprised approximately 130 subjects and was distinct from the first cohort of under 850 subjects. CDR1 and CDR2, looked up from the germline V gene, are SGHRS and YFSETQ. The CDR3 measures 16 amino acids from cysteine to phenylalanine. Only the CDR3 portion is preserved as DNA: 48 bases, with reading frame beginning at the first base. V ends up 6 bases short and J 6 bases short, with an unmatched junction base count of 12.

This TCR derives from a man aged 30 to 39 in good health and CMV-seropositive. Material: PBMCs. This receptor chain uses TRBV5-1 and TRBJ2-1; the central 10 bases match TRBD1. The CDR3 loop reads CASTTEPGQGSNEQFF. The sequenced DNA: TGCGCCAGCACGACGGAACCGGGACAGGGGTCCAATGAGCAGTTCTTC.